A selection of T cell receptor beta chains follows, all from one sample in a study of regulatory T cells in long-lasting Graves disease. Each CDR3 protein gets one entry after TCRdb re-called the multiplex PCR reads with MiXCR. The sample shows roughly 400,000 distinct CDR3 sequences, about 15% of them seen only once. The same specimen was also included in a second study, on T cells in Graves' hyperthyroidism and ophthalmopathy.

Material: peripheral blood mononuclear cells (PBMCs), obtained at new diagnosis, from a patient treated with antithyroid drugs. These receptor sequences come from a woman under 30 with Graves disease. Each CDR3 is given with its conserved first and last residue. D genes are given only for firm matches. Not all rows give a size; the values are once, few, many and, for expanded clones, a class.

CDR3: CASSYEPRTLGYYGYTF
DNA: TGTGCCAGCAGCTACGAACCTAGGACCCTCGGGTACTATGGCTACACCTTC
J: TRBJ1-2
V: TRBV9
size: many
D: .

CDR3: CASSQTISGANVLTF
DNA: TGTGCCAGCAGTCAAACAATCTCTGGGGCCAACGTCCTGACTTTC
J: TRBJ2-6
V: TRBV27
size: many
D: .

CDR3: CASSQGAVFSNQPQHF
DNA: TGTGCCAGCAGCCAAGGTGCGGTCTTTAGCAATCAGCCCCAGCATTTT
J: TRBJ1-5
V: TRBV3-1
size: .
D: .

CDR3: CASRASGTGGAGAFF
DNA: TGTGCCAGCAGGGCGTCCGGGACAGGGGGCGCGGGAGCTTTCTTT
J: TRBJ1-1
V: TRBV6-2/TRBV6-3
size: few
D: TRBD1

CDR3: CASSLEFGPSGNTIYF
DNA: TGTGCCAGCAGCTTAGAATTTGGTCCGTCTGGAAACACCATATATTTT
J: TRBJ1-3
V: TRBV7-8
size: .
D: .

CDR3: CASSDERGLFNEQFF
DNA: TGTGCCAGCAGCGATGAAAGGGGACTCTTCAATGAGCAGTTCTTC
J: TRBJ2-1
V: TRBV7-9
size: .
D: .

CDR3: CASSVSSGGSPYEQYF
DNA: TGTGCCAGCAGCGTAAGTTCTGGCGGGAGTCCCTACGAGCAGTACTTC
J: TRBJ2-7
V: TRBV9
size: few
D: TRBD2

CDR3: CASSFDPGQENTEAFF
DNA: TGTGCCAGCAGCTTCGACCCGGGACAGGAAAACACTGAAGCTTTCTTT
J: TRBJ1-1
V: TRBV7-8
size: many
D: TRBD1

CDR3: CASSLMLAEYYNEQFF
DNA: TGTGCCAGCAGCTTAATGCTAGCGGAGTATTACAATGAGCAGTTCTTC
J: TRBJ2-1
V: TRBV7-2
size: .
D: TRBD2

CDR3: CASSQTGGSSNEKLFF
DNA: TGTGCCAGCAGCCAAACAGGGGGCTCCTCTAATGAAAAACTGTTTTTT
J: TRBJ1-4
V: TRBV4-2
size: .
D: TRBD1

CDR3: CSALGGETYNEQFF
DNA: TGCAGTGCCCTCGGAGGGGAGACCTACAATGAGCAGTTCTTC
J: TRBJ2-1
V: TRBV20-1
size: many
D: .

CDR3: CASSQRQGDYGYTF
DNA: TGTGCCAGCAGCCAACGACAGGGAGACTATGGCTACACCTTC
J: TRBJ1-2
V: TRBV4-2
size: .
D: TRBD1

CDR3: CASSPESGEQYF
DNA: TGCGCCAGCAGCCCGGAATCGGGCGAGCAGTACTTC
J: TRBJ2-7
V: TRBV7-3
size: .
D: .

CDR3: CASRSVRTSRFYEQYF
DNA: TGTGCCAGCAGATCCGTCCGGACCAGCCGTTTCTACGAGCAGTACTTC
J: TRBJ2-7
V: TRBV28
size: many
D: .

CDR3: CASSLGQGAQPQHF
DNA: TGTGCCAGCAGCTTGGGACAGGGGGCTCAGCCCCAGCATTTT
J: TRBJ1-5
V: TRBV18
size: many
D: TRBD1

CDR3: CASSPGQSYQETQYF
DNA: TGCGCCAGCAGCCCGGGACAGAGTTACCAAGAGACCCAGTACTTC
J: TRBJ2-5
V: TRBV4-1
size: few
D: TRBD1

CDR3: CATSPSSDNLREQFF
DNA: TGTGCCACCTCACCAAGCAGCGACAACCTGAGGGAGCAGTTCTTC
J: TRBJ2-1
V: TRBV10-3
size: once
D: .

CDR3: CSAQNRVAWETQYF
DNA: TGCAGTGCGCAAAACAGGGTTGCTTGGGAGACCCAGTACTTC
J: TRBJ2-5
V: TRBV20-1
size: few
D: .

CDR3: CASSRRRPGRHSNEQFF
DNA: TGTGCCAGCAGCAGACGCCGTCCGGGACGCCACAGTAATGAGCAGTTCTTC
J: TRBJ2-1
V: TRBV6-1
size: many
D: .

CDR3: CASSPDRFVSYEQYF
DNA: TGTGCCAGCTCACCGGACAGGTTTGTTTCCTACGAGCAGTACTTC
J: TRBJ2-7
V: TRBV18
size: many
D: TRBD1

CDR3: CSARGGQSSNQPQHF
DNA: TGCAGTGCTAGAGGGGGACAGTCGAGCAATCAGCCCCAGCATTTT
J: TRBJ1-5
V: TRBV20-1
size: many
D: TRBD1

CDR3: CASSLLDGTGELFF
DNA: TGTGCCAGCAGCTTGCTAGATGGCACCGGGGAGCTGTTTTTT
J: TRBJ2-2
V: TRBV5-6
size: .
D: .

CDR3: CASNQDGANEKLFF
DNA: TGTGCCAGCAACCAGGACGGGGCTAATGAAAAACTGTTTTTT
J: TRBJ1-4
V: TRBV2
size: many
D: .

CDR3: CASSLVPGSRTDTQYF
DNA: TGTGCCAGCAGCTTAGTTCCAGGGTCCCGCACAGATACGCAGTATTTT
J: TRBJ2-3
V: TRBV7-8
size: many
D: .

CDR3: CASSPSTGVRSYNEQFF
DNA: TGCGCCAGCAGCCCCTCAACAGGGGTCAGATCCTACAATGAGCAGTTCTTC
J: TRBJ2-1
V: TRBV4-1
size: few
D: TRBD1

CDR3: CASSFFLDDNEQFF
DNA: TGTGCCAGCAGCTTCTTTTTGGATGACAATGAGCAGTTCTTC
J: TRBJ2-1
V: TRBV7-9
size: .
D: .

CDR3: CASSLRGRVYEQYF
DNA: TGTGCCAGCAGTTTAAGGGGGCGTGTGTACGAGCAGTACTTC
J: TRBJ2-7
V: TRBV28
size: many
D: TRBD1

CDR3: CASSSTTSTDTQYF
DNA: TGTGCCAGCAGCTCGACCACTAGCACAGATACGCAGTATTTT
J: TRBJ2-3
V: TRBV7-3
size: few
D: .

CDR3: CASSETTGGTGELFF
DNA: TGTGCCAGCAGTGAAACTACAGGGGGCACCGGGGAGCTGTTTTTT
J: TRBJ2-2
V: TRBV2
size: few
D: TRBD1

CDR3: CASSVRGGFGGELFF
DNA: TGTGCCAGCAGCGTCCGAGGGGGCTTTGGCGGGGAGCTGTTTTTT
J: TRBJ2-2
V: TRBV9
size: .
D: TRBD1

CDR3: CASSPTISYEQYF
DNA: TGCGCCAGCAGCCCGACTATCTCCTACGAGCAGTACTTC
J: TRBJ2-7
V: TRBV5-1
size: many
D: .

CDR3: CSASGGAAGANVLTF
DNA: TGCAGTGCTAGTGGGGGGGCGGCTGGGGCCAACGTCCTGACTTTC
J: TRBJ2-6
V: TRBV20-1
size: .
D: .

CDR3: CASSLSYRDGYTF
DNA: TGTGCCAGCAGTTTATCCTACAGGGATGGCTACACCTTC
J: TRBJ1-2
V: TRBV27
size: few
D: .

CDR3: CASSLDSVSTDTQYF
DNA: TGCGCCAGCAGCTTGGATAGCGTAAGCACAGATACGCAGTATTTT
J: TRBJ2-3
V: TRBV5-1
size: many
D: .

CDR3: CASSDPQAGLTEAFF
DNA: TGTGCCAGCAGTGACCCCCAAGCAGGGCTCACTGAAGCTTTCTTT
J: TRBJ1-1
V: TRBV6-1
size: few
D: .

CDR3: CASSDPSSNEQFF
DNA: TGCGCCAGCAGTGACCCCAGTTCCAATGAGCAGTTCTTC
J: TRBJ2-1
V: TRBV10-1
size: .
D: .

CDR3: CSARGVYGYTF
DNA: TGCAGTGCTAGAGGTGTCTATGGCTACACCTTC
J: TRBJ1-2
V: TRBV20-1
size: many
D: .

CDR3: CSARYQGASREQYF
DNA: TGCAGTGCTAGGTATCAGGGGGCGAGTAGGGAGCAGTACTTC
J: TRBJ2-7
V: TRBV20-1
size: few
D: TRBD1

CDR3: CASRTDALYNEQFF
DNA: TGTGCCAGCAGAACGGACGCCTTATACAATGAGCAGTTCTTC
J: TRBJ2-1
V: TRBV11-2
size: .
D: .

CDR3: CASSARAGYEQYF
DNA: TGTGCCAGCAGCGCCCGGGCAGGTTACGAGCAGTACTTC
J: TRBJ2-7
V: TRBV11-1
size: many
D: .